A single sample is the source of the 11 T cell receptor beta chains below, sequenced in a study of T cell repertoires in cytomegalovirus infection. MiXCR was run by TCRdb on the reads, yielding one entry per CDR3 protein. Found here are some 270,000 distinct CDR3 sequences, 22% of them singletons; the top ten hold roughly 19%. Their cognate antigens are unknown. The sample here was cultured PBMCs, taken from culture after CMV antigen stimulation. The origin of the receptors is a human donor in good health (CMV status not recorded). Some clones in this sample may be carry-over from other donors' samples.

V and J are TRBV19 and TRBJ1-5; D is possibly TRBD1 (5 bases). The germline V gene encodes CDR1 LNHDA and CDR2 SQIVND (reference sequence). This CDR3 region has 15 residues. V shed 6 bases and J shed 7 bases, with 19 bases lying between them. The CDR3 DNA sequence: TGTGCCAGTAGAATCAGGTTGAGGGGAGGCCAGCCCCAGCATTTT. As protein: CASRIRLRGGQPQHF.

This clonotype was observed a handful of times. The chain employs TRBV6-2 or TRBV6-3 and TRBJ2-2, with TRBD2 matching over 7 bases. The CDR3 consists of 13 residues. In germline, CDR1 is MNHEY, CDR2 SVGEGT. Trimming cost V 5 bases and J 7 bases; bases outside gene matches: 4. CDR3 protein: CASSGREYGELFF. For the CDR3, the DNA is TGTGCCAGCAGTGGGCGGGAGTACGGGGAGCTGTTTTTT.

CDR3 residues: CASSQDLGTVNQPQHF. The CDR3 DNA is TGCGCCAGCAGCCAAGATCTAGGGACAGTCAATCAGCCCCAGCATTTT. This chain connects TRBV4-1 to TRBJ1-5; TRBD1 matches at 7 bases. This CDR3 spans 16 amino acids. From germline, CDR1 is MGHRA and CDR2 YSYEKL. V trimming: 0 bases; J trimming: 3 bases; junction bases outside the gene matches: 5.

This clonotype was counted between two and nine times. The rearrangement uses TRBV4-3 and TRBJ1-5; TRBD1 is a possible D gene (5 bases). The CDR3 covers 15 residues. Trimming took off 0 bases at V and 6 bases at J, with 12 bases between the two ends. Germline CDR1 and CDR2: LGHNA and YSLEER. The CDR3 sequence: CASSQESGAGQPQHF. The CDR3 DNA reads TGCGCCAGCAGCCAAGAAAGTGGGGCGGGTCAGCCCCAGCATTTT.

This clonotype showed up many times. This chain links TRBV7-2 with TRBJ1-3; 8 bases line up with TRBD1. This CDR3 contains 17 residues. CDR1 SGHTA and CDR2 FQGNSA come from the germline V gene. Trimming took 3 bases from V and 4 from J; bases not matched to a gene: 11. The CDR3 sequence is CASSFGQGWVWGNTIYF. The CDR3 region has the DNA TGTGCCAGCAGCTTCGGACAGGGATGGGTGTGGGGAAACACCATATATTTT.

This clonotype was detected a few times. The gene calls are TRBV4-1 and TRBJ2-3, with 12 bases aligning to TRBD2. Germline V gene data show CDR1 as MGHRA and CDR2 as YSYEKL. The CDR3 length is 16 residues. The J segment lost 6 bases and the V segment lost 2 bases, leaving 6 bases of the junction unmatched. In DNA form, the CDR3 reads TGCGCCAGCAGCCAATCTAGCGGGAGGGCCGTGGATACGCAGTATTTT. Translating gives CASSQSSGRAVDTQYF.

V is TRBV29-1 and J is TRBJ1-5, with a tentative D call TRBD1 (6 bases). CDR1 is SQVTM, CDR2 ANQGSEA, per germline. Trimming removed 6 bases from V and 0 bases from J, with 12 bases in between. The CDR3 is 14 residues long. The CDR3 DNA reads TGCAGCGTGGTCGGGACAAATAGCAATCAGCCCCAGCATTTT. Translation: CSVVGTNSNQPQHF.

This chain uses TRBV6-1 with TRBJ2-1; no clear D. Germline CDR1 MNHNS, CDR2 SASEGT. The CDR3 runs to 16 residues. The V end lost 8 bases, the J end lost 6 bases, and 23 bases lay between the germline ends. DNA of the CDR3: TGTGCCAGCCGCGATCGAACGCCTCCCCCGGGCAATGAGCAGTTCTTC. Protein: CASRDRTPPPGNEQFF.

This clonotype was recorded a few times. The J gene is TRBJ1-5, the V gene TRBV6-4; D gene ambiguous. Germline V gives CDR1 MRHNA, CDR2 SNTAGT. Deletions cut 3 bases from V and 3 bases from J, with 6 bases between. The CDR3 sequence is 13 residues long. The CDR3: CASSEGINQPQHF. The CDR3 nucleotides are TGTGCCAGCAGTGAAGGGATCAATCAGCCCCAGCATTTT.

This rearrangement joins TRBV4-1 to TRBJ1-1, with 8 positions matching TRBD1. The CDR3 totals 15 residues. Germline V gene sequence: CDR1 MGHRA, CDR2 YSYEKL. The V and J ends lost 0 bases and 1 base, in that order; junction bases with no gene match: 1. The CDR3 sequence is CASSQEDRENTEAFF. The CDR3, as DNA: TGCGCCAGCAGCCAAGAGGACAGGGAGAACACTGAAGCTTTCTTT.

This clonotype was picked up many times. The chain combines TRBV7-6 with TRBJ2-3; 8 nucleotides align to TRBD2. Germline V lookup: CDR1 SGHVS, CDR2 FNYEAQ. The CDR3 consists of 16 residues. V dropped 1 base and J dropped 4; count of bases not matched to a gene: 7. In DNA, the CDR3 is TGTGCCAGCAGCTTAGAAACAGCGGGAGCGTCAGATACGCAGTATTTT. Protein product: CASSLETAGASDTQYF.